The 15 T cell receptor beta chains given below trace back to one sample, sequenced in a study of T-cell memory formation after mild COVID-19. Each CDR3 protein gets one entry after TCRdb re-called the 5' RACE reads with MiXCR. Of approximately 480,000 distinct CDR3 sequences listed, 15% to 20% are singletons. Sequencing used PBMCs or a T cell subset sorted from them (not recorded which). The receptors derive from an adult woman who had mild COVID-19 (a few samples of this study predate the infection). Cell type and time point are not known.

This chain connects TRBV7-3 to TRBJ2-7, with TRBD2 matching 13 bases. This CDR3 comprises 15 residues. Germline assignment: CDR1 SGHTA and CDR2 FQGTGA. Trimming cost V 5 bases and J 6 bases; bases outside gene matches: 7. CDR3 in DNA: TGTGCCAGCAGCGTCGGACTAGCGGGAGCTGGCGAGCAGTACTTC. Protein sequence: CASSVGLAGAGEQYF.

The chain combines TRBV14 with TRBJ2-7, with D perhaps TRBD1 (6 bases). The V gene lost 5 bases and the J gene lost 1 base, with 12 bases spanning the gap. The CDR3 loop spans 14 amino acids. Germline CDR1 and CDR2: SGHDN and FVKESK. The CDR3 DNA sequence: TGTGCCAGCAGCACCTACGACAGGTCCTACGAGCAGTACTTC. Protein product: CASSTYDRSYEQYF.

The chain carries TRBV20-1 and TRBJ2-2; 7 bases are shared with TRBD2. CDR1 is DFQATT and CDR2 is SNEGSKA in the germline V gene (reference sequence). This CDR3 has 14 residues. J lost 7 bases, V lost 1 base, and 6 bases had no gene match. The CDR3 DNA follows: TGCAGTGCTAGAGGAGGGGCGGGGGTCGGGGAGCTGTTTTTT. This gives the protein CSARGGAGVGELFF.

This clonotype was detected only a few times. Here the CDR3 reads CASSRLAGTYNEQFF. CDR3 DNA: TGTGCCAGCAGCAGACTAGCGGGGACCTACAATGAGCAGTTCTTC. The chain employs TRBV12-3 or TRBV12-4 and TRBJ2-1, with 11 bases matching TRBD2. This CDR3 has 15 amino acids. With V trimmed by 6 bases and J by 2 bases, 3 bases remained unmatched.

The chain couples TRBV27 to TRBJ1-1; possible D gene TRBD1, 5 bases. Trimming took off 0 bases at V and 11 bases at J, with 22 bases between the two ends. This CDR3 contains 16 residues. Germline lookup yields CDR1 MNHEY and CDR2 SMNVEV (reference sequence). The CDR3 DNA is TGTGCCAGCAGTTTATCATTGTACGGGGGATTGGTGAGGGCTTTCTTT. It yields the protein CASSLSLYGGLVRAFF.

The chain is built from TRBV2 and TRBJ2-4; D might be TRBD2 (6 bases). Germline V CDR1 and CDR2: SNHLY, FYNNEI. There are 13 residues in the CDR3. V was shortened by 8 bases and J by 0 bases, with 8 bases between the two germline ends. The CDR3 region is CASGGIAKNIQYF. The CDR3 DNA reads as TGTGCCAGCGGGGGGATAGCCAAAAACATTCAGTACTTC.

The rearrangement links TRBV14 to TRBJ2-1; D is uncertain. V was trimmed by 0 bases and J by 8 bases, leaving 17 bases between them. The CDR3 runs to 16 residues. CDR1 is SGHDN and CDR2 is FVKESK in the germline V gene. CDR3 in DNA: TGTGCCAGCAGCCAAGAACAAGGACCCCTTCATTATGAGCAGTTCTTC. Translation gives CASSQEQGPLHYEQFF.

In this sample, this clonotype turned up a few times. This rearrangement joins TRBV4-2 to TRBJ2-7, with TRBD1 as a possible D gene (6 bases). CDR3 size: 13 residues. From germline, CDR1 is LGHNA and CDR2 YNFKEQ. Trimming took off 4 bases at V and 5 bases at J, with 12 bases between the two ends. CDR3 protein: CASSRTVLDEQYF. The DNA of the CDR3 is TGTGCCAGCAGCCGGACAGTTCTCGACGAGCAGTACTTC.

This clonotype occurred many times. The V and J genes are TRBV29-1 and TRBJ2-1; weak D call: TRBD2 (5 bases). Per the germline V gene, CDR1 is SQVTM and CDR2 is ANQGSEA. The length of the CDR3 is 13 residues. V gave up 4 bases and J gave up 1 base, with 8 bases separating them. The CDR3 DNA reads as TGCAGCGTTGCTAGCTCATCCTACAATGAGCAGTTCTTC. It yields the protein CSVASSSYNEQFF.

V usage is TRBV7-9 and J usage is TRBJ2-1; D not certain. The CDR3 is made up of 13 amino acids. Deletions cut 4 bases from V and 5 bases from J, with 9 bases between. CDR1 and CDR2 from the germline V gene are SEHNR and FQNEAQ (reference sequence). Here the CDR3 DNA reads TGTGCCAGCAGCTCCCAGAGTAACAATGAGCAGTTCTTC. Its translation is CASSSQSNNEQFF.

A few counts support this clonotype. J is TRBJ2-2 and V is TRBV7-3; the D gene could be TRBD1 or TRBD2 (6 bases each). The CDR3 contains 14 residues. V lost 7 bases to trimming and J lost 6 bases, with 15 bases between them. CDR1 SGHTA and CDR2 FQGTGA come from the germline V gene. The CDR3 protein is CASNSPGGSGELFF. The CDR3 nucleotides are TGTGCCAGCAACTCTCCCGGGGGCTCCGGGGAGCTGTTTTTT.

This clonotype was seen a handful of times. The CDR3 DNA reads TGTGCCTGGACCCCTTCCTTTTACACTGAAGCTTTCTTT. Its protein product is CAWTPSFYTEAFF. V is TRBV30 and J is TRBJ1-1; D remains unclear. Trimming stripped 4 bases from V and 3 bases from J, with 12 bases between. This CDR3 has 13 amino acids. Per germline, CDR1 GTSNPN and CDR2 SVGIG (reference sequence).

The chain uses TRBV4-1 and TRBJ2-3; 10 bases fit TRBD2. The germline gives CDR1 MGHRA, CDR2 YSYEKL. After removal of 5 bases from V and 1 base from J, the junction contained 15 bases not matched to a gene. The CDR3 sequence is 19 residues long. DNA for the CDR3: TGCGCCAGCAGCTTCGGACTAGCGGCGATACCCTCTGGCACAGATACGCAGTATTTT. Translated, it gives CASSFGLAAIPSGTDTQYF.

This chain connects TRBV7-9 to TRBJ2-3; D possibly matches TRBD1 or TRBD2 (6 bases each). Trimming took off 0 bases at V and 3 bases at J, with 13 bases between the two ends. The CDR3 spans 16 residues. Germline V CDR1 and CDR2: SEHNR, FQNEAQ (reference sequence). CDR3 in amino acids: CASSLARGLVTDTQYF. The CDR3 bases are TGTGCCAGCAGCTTAGCTCGGGGGCTCGTAACAGATACGCAGTATTTT. The full variable domain, with the rest looked up from reference TRBV7-9 and TRBJ2-3, is DTGVSQNPRHKITKRGQNVTFRCDPISEHNRLYWYRQTLGQGPEFLTYFQNEAQLEKSRLLSDRFSAERPKGSFSTLEIQRTEQGDSAMYLCASSLARGLVTDTQYFGPGTRLTVL.

This rearrangement joins TRBV2 to TRBJ2-4; a possible D gene is TRBD2 (5 bases). The length of the CDR3 is 13 residues. In germline, CDR1 is SNHLY, CDR2 FYNNEI. V lost 8 bases and J 0 bases, leaving 8 bases between the germline ends. CDR3 bases: TGTGCCAGCTTAGGACTAGCCAAAAACATTCAGTACTTC. Amino acid sequence: CASLGLAKNIQYF.